This passage covers 14 T cell receptor beta chains from one sample sequenced in a study of cytotoxic CD8 clonotypes in ibrutinib-treated CLL. Some clones are missing from TCRdb's copy, which holds only in-frame ones; the method was immunoSEQ multiplex PCR. The data show about 200,000 clones, about 75% seen once. This material consisted of PBMCs, taken after 12 months of ibrutinib treatment. The receptors come from a human donor with chronic lymphocytic leukemia.

This clone was counted only a few times. The chain uses TRBV9 and TRBJ2-7; the D gene could be TRBD1 or TRBD2 (5 bases each). The V gene's germline CDR1 is SGDLS and CDR2 YYNGEE. Between the trimmed V and J ends, which lost 0 bases and 4 bases, there was a span of 11 bases. This CDR3 is built from 14 residues. Written as DNA, the CDR3 is TGTGCCAGCAGCGTAGAGGGTGGGGGATACGAGCAGTACTTC. Encoded protein: CASSVEGGGYEQYF.

The chain recombines TRBV7-4 with TRBJ2-7; D gene unclear. The CDR3 length is 12 residues. Germline values: CDR1 SGHVT, CDR2 SQSDAQ. Trimming took off 3 bases at V and 5 bases at J, with 8 bases between the two ends. The CDR3 spells CASSLGTHEQYF. The CDR3 nucleotides read TGTGCCAGCAGCTTGGGAACCCACGAGCAGTACTTC.

The genes are TRBV2 and TRBJ1-1; 8 positions match TRBD1. Germline-derived CDR1 and CDR2 are SNHLY and FYNNEI. With 7 bases clipped from V and 4 bases from J, the junction kept 8 bases outside the gene matches. This CDR3 contains 14 residues. This CDR3 reads CASTGQGPPTEAFF. The CDR3 DNA reads as TGTGCCAGCACCGGACAGGGACCACCCACTGAAGCTTTCTTT. Using reference TRBV2 and TRBJ1-1 for the parts outside the CDR3, the full variable domain is EPEVTQTPSHQVTQMGQEVILRCVPISNHLYFYWYRQILGQKVEFLVSFYNNEISEKSEIFDDQFSVERPDGSNFTLKIRSTKLEDSAMYFCASTGQGPPTEAFFGQGTRLTVV.

The chain carries TRBV5-6 and TRBJ2-2; 8 bases are a match to TRBD1. Germline V gene lookup returns CDR1 SGHDT and CDR2 YYEEEE. With 4 bases clipped from V and 6 bases from J, the junction kept 8 bases outside the gene matches. This CDR3 is 15 amino acids long. CDR3 nucleotides: TGTGCCAGCAGCAAGGACAGGGAATTTTCCGGGGAGCTGTTTTTT. This encodes CASSKDREFSGELFF.

The chain recombines TRBV30 with TRBJ1-2, with a possible D match to TRBD1 (5 bases). This CDR3 comprises 15 residues. Germline lookup yields CDR1 GTSNPN and CDR2 SVGIG (reference sequence). Deletions cut 1 base from V and 5 bases from J, with 17 bases between. CDR3 bases: TGTGCCTGGAGTGGGGACCGCCCTGGAGGGTATGGCTACACCTTC. This gives the protein CAWSGDRPGGYGYTF.

This chain joins TRBV9 and TRBJ2-1; D gene uncertain. CDR3 size: 13 residues. V was clipped by 5 bases and J by 9 bases, with 15 bases between them. Germline CDR1 reads SGDLS; CDR2 reads YYNGEE. CDR3 DNA sequence: TGTGCCAGCAGTATGGTGGCGTGGGGTGAGCAGTTCTTC. Residues: CASSMVAWGEQFF.

This chain connects TRBV29-1 to TRBJ1-2, with 8 bases that match TRBD1. Per the germline V gene, CDR1 is SQVTM and CDR2 is ANQGSEA. CDR3 length: 16 amino acids. The junction had 10 bases not matched to a gene; V was cut back by 0 bases and J by 4 bases. The CDR3 reads CSVEDYILTGGYGYTF. The CDR3 bases are TGCAGCGTTGAAGATTATATCCTTACAGGGGGCTATGGCTACACCTTC.

The chain recombines TRBV30 with TRBJ2-1; 13 nucleotides match TRBD2. The V segment lost 5 bases and the J segment 8 bases; nucleotides outside the gene matches: 12. Germline CDR1 is GTSNPN and CDR2 is SVGIG (reference sequence). This CDR3 region has 16 residues. The CDR3 region is CAWGLAGVGYIDEQFF. The CDR3 DNA follows: TGTGCCTGGGGACTAGCGGGAGTAGGCTATATCGATGAGCAGTTCTTC.

This chain joins TRBV2 and TRBJ2-6; D gene uncertain. V was cut by 6 bases and J by 0 bases, with 9 bases left in between. The germline CDR1 and CDR2 sequences are SNHLY and FYNNEI. The CDR3 runs 15 residues. CDR3 coding DNA: TGTGCCAGCAGCCTCTCCAACTCTGGGGCCAACGTCCTGACTTTC. This translates into CASSLSNSGANVLTF.

V usage is TRBV5-1 and J usage is TRBJ1-5, with a tentative D call TRBD1 (6 bases). The CDR3 spans 16 residues. Germline V lookup: CDR1 SGHRS, CDR2 YFSETQ. V was shortened by 2 bases and J by 2 bases, with 14 bases between the two germline ends. The CDR3 nucleotides are TGCGCCAGCAGCTTATTAGGGGGAGGCGGCAATCAGCCCCAGCATTTT. Protein sequence: CASSLLGGGGNQPQHF.

This clone was seen a single time. The CDR3 region has the DNA TGCGCCAGCAGCCAGGCAGGGGCGACCTACGAGCAGTACTTC. This encodes CASSQAGATYEQYF. The V gene is TRBV5-1, the J gene TRBJ2-7, with a possible D match to TRBD1 (6 bases). The germline V and J ends were trimmed by 4 bases and 2 bases, with 13 bases remaining between them. This CDR3 is built from 14 residues. CDR1 and CDR2 (germline): SGHRS, YFSETQ.

The CDR3 loop is CASSPSRQATGYEQYF. CDR3 in DNA: TGTGCCAGCTCACCCTCCCGACAGGCTACCGGGTACGAGCAGTACTTC. The chain employs TRBV18 and TRBJ2-7, with D perhaps TRBD1 (6 bases). Germline V gene sequence: CDR1 KGHSH, CDR2 LQKENI. Trimming pared 3 bases from V and 4 bases from J, leaving 19 bases between. This CDR3 spans 16 amino acids.

The chain recombines TRBV6-5 with TRBJ1-4; possible D gene TRBD1, 6 bases. Germline V gives CDR1 MNHEY, CDR2 SVGAGI. The length of the CDR3 is 15 residues. The V and J ends lost 0 bases and 4 bases respectively, with 9 bases between them. The CDR3: CASSYSQGSNEKLFF. CDR3 DNA: TGTGCCAGCAGTTACTCACAGGGTAGTAATGAAAAACTGTTTTTT.

The chain joins TRBV27 to TRBJ2-1, with D perhaps matching TRBD2 (6 bases). Germline V gene data show CDR1 as MNHEY and CDR2 as SMNVEV (reference sequence). The CDR3 is 13 residues long. V gave up 7 bases and J gave up 9 bases, with 16 bases separating them. The chain's CDR3 is CASKSSVGIEQFF. The CDR3 DNA sequence: TGTGCCAGCAAGTCTAGCGTAGGGATTGAGCAGTTCTTC.